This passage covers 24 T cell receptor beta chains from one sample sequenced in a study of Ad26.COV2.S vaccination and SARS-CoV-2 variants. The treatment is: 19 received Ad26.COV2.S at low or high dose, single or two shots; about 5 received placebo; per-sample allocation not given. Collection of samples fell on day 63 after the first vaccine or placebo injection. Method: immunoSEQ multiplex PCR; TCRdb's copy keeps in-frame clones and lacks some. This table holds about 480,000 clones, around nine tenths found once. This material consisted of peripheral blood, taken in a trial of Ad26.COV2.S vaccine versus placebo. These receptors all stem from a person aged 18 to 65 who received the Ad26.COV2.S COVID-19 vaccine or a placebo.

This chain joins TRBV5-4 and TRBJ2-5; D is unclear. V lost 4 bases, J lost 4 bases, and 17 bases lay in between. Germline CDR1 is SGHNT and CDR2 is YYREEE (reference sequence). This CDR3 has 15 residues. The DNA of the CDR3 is TGTGCCAGCAGCCAGGAGCCTCTGGACCGAGAGACCCAGTACTTC. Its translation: CASSQEPLDRETQYF.

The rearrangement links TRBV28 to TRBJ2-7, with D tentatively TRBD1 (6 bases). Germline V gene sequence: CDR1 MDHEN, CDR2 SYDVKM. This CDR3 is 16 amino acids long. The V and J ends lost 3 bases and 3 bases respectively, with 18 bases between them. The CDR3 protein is CASSLYPGTKGYEQYF. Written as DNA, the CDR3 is TGTGCCAGCAGTTTGTACCCCGGGACAAAGGGCTACGAGCAGTACTTC. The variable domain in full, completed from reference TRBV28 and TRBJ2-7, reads DVKVTQSSRYLVKRTGEKVFLECVQDMDHENMFWYRQDPGLGLRLIYFSYDVKMKEKGDIPEGYSVSREKKERFSLILESASTNQTSMYLCASSLYPGTKGYEQYFGPGTRLTVT.

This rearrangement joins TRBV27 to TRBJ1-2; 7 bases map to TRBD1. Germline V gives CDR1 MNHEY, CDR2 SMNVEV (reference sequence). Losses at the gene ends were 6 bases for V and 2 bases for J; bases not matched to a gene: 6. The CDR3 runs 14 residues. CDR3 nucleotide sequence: TGTGCCAGCAGATACCGGGACAGAAACTATGGCTACACCTTC. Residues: CASRYRDRNYGYTF.

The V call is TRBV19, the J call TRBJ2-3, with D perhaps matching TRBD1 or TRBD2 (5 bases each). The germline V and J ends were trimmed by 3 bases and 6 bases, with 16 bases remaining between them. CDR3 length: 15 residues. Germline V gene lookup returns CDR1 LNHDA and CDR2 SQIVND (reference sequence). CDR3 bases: TGTGCCAGTAGTATCCCGGGGCTAGGGCCCGATACGCAGTATTTT. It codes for CASSIPGLGPDTQYF.

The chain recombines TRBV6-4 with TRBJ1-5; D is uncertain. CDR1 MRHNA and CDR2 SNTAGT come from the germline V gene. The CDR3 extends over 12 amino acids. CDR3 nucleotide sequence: TGTCCGCCAGCAAAGGGTAGAAACCCCCAGCATTTT. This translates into CPPAKGRNPQHF.

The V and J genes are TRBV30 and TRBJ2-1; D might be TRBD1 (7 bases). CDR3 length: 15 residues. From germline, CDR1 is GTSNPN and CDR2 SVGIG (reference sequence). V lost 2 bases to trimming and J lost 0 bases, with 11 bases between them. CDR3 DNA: TGTGCCTGGAGTCAGGGGGGCAGCTCCTACAATGAGCAGTTCTTC. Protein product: CAWSQGGSSYNEQFF. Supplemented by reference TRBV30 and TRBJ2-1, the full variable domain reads SQTIHQWPATLVQPVGSPLSLECTVEGTSNPNLYWYRQAAGRGLQLLFYSVGIGQISSEVPQNLSASRPQDRQFILSSKKLLLSDSGFYLCAWSQGGSSYNEQFFGPGTRLTVL.

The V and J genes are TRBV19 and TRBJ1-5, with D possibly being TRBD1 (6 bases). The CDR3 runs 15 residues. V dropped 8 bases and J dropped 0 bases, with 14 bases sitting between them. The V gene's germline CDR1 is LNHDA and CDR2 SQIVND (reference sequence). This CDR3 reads CASQAGDYSNQPQHF. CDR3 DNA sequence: TGTGCCAGTCAAGCAGGGGATTATAGCAATCAGCCCCAGCATTTT.

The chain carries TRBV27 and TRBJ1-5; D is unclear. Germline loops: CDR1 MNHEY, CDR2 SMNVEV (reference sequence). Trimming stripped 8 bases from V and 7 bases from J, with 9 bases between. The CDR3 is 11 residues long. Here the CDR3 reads CASCLGQPQHF. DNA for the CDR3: TGTGCCAGCTGTCTCGGGCAGCCCCAGCATTTT.

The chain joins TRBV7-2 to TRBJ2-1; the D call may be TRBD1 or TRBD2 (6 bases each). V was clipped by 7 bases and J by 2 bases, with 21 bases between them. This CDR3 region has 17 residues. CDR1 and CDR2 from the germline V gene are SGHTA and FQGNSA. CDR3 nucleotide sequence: TGTGCCAGCACCAGAATGGGGGGCTATTCAGCCTACAATGAGCAGTTCTTC. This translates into CASTRMGGYSAYNEQFF.

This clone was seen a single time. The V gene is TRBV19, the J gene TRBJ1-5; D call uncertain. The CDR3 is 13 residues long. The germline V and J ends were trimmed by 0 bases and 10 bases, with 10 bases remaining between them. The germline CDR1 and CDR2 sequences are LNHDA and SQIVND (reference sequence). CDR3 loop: CASSIEGLLPQHF. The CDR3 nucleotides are TGTGCCAGTAGTATAGAGGGTCTGCTCCCCCAGCATTTT.

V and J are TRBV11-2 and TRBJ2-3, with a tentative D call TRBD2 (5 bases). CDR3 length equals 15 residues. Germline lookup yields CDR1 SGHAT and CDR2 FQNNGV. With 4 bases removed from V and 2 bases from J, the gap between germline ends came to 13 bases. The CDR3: CASSSGGLITDTQYF. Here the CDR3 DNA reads TGTGCCAGCAGCTCGGGCGGACTTATCACAGATACGCAGTATTTT.

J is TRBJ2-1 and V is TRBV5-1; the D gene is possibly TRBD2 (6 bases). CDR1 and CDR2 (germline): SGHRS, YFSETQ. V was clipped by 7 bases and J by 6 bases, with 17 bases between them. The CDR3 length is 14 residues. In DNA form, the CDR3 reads TGCGCCAGCTCCCTTGGCGGGGCCGCCAATGAGCAGTTCTTC. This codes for CASSLGGAANEQFF.

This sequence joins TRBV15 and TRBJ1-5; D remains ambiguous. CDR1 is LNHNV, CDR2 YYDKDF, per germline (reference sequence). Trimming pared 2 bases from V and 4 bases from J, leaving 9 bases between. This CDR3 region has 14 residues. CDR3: CATSRPSKNQPQHF. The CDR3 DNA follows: TGTGCCACCAGCAGACCTAGCAAAAATCAGCCCCAGCATTTT.

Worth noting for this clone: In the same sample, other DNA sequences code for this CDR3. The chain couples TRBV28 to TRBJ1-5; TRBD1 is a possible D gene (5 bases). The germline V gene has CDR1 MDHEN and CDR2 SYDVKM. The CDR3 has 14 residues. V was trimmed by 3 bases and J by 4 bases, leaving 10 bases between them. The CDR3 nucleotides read TGTGCCAGCAGTTTCGACAGAGGGAATCAGCCCCAGCATTTT. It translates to CASSFDRGNQPQHF.

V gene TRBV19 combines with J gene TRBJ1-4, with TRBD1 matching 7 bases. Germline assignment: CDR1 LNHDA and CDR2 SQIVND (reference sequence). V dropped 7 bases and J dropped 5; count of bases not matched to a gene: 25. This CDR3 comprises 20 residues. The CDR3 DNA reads TGTGCCAGTACCCCCGGGCAGGGGGTAATCGACCCTCCTGTAAATGAAAAACTGTTTTTT. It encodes CASTPGQGVIDPPVNEKLFF.

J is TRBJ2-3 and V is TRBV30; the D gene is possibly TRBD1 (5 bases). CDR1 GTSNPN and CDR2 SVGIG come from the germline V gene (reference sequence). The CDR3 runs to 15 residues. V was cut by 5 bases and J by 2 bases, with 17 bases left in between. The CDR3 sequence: CAWASGSRSTDTQYF. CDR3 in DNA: TGTGCCTGGGCCTCAGGGTCAAGGTCCACAGATACGCAGTATTTT.

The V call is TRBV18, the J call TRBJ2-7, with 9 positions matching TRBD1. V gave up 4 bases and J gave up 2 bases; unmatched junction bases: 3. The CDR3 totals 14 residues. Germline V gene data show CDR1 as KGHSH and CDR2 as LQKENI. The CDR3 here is CASSRDRVTYEQYF. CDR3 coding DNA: TGTGCCAGCTCACGGGACAGGGTGACCTACGAGCAGTACTTC.

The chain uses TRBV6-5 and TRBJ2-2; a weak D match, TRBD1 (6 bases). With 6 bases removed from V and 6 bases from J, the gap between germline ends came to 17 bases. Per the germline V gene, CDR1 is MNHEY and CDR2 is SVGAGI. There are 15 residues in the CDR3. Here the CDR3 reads CASRRLPQGPGELFF. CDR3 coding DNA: TGTGCCAGCAGGCGCCTCCCACAGGGACCCGGGGAGCTGTTTTTT.

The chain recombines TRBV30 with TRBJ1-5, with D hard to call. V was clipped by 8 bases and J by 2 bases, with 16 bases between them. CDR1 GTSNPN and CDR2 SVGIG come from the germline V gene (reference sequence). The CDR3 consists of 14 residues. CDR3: CAMTGVTRNQPQHF. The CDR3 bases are TGTGCCATGACCGGGGTTACGCGCAATCAGCCCCAGCATTTT.

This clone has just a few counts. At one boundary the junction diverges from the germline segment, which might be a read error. The CDR3: CASSLDRGEKLFF. DNA of the CDR3: TGTGCTAGCAGCTTGGACAGGGGAGAAAAACTGTTTTTT. The chain has TRBV7-7 and TRBJ1-4, with TRBD1 identical over 9 bases. This CDR3 is 13 amino acids long. Germline V gives CDR1 SSHAT, CDR2 FNYEAQ (reference sequence).

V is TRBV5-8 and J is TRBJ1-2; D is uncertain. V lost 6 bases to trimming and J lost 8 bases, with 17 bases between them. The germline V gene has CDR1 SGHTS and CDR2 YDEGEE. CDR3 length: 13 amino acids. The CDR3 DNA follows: TGTGCCAGCATTCGGCAGGTCCATACGGGCTACACCTTC. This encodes CASIRQVHTGYTF.

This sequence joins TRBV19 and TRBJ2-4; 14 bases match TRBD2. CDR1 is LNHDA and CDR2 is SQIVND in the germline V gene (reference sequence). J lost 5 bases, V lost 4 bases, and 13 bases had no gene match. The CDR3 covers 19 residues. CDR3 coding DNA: TGTGCCAGTAGTACAGTCCCCCCCGGACTAGCGGGAGGTGAAAACATTCAGTACTTC. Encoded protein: CASSTVPPGLAGGENIQYF.

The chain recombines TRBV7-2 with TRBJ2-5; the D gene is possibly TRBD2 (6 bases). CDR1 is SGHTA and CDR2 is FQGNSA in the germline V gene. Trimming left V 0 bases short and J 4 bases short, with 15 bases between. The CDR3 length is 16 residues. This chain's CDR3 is CASSLAVAGRRETQYF. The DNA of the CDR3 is TGTGCCAGCAGCTTAGCGGTTGCGGGAAGGAGAGAGACCCAGTACTTC.

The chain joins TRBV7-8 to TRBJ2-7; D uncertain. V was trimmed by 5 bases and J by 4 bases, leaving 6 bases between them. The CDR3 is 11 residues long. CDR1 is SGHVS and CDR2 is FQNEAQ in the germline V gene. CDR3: CASSPQYEQYF. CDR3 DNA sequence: TGTGCCAGCAGCCCGCAGTACGAGCAGTACTTC.